The 21 T cell receptor beta chains given below trace back to one sample, sequenced in a study of blood T cell repertoires in COVID-19. TCRdb keeps only in-frame clones here, not all; method: immunoSEQ multiplex PCR. The sample has 250,000 or so clones; roughly 89% are singletons. The sequencing input was peripheral blood. These TCRs come from a woman aged 60 to 75 with COVID-19, enrolled during active disease.

The chain has TRBV6-2 or TRBV6-3 and TRBJ2-7, with TRBD1 matching 7 bases. This CDR3 is built from 14 residues. CDR1 and CDR2 from the germline V gene are MNHEY and SVGEGT. After removal of 2 bases from V and 4 bases from J, the junction contained 5 bases not matched to a gene. The CDR3 DNA reads as TGTGCCAGCAGTTACGAAGCAGGGGGATACGAGCAGTACTTC. This sequence encodes CASSYEAGGYEQYF.

The rearrangement links TRBV7-6 to TRBJ1-1; a weak D match, TRBD1 (5 bases). The CDR3 has 15 amino acids. V lost 1 base, J lost 7 bases, and 16 bases lay in between. From germline, CDR1 is SGHVS and CDR2 FNYEAQ. This CDR3 reads CASSLEFVGRGEAFF. CDR3 in DNA: TGTGCCAGCAGCTTAGAGTTCGTTGGGAGGGGTGAAGCTTTCTTT.

The chain uses TRBV5-1 and TRBJ2-7, with D unclear. Germline assignment: CDR1 SGHRS and CDR2 YFSETQ. The CDR3 totals 12 residues. The V end lost 0 bases, the J end lost 4 bases, and 5 bases lay between the germline ends. CDR3 sequence: CASSLDNYEQYF. In nucleotides, the CDR3 is TGCGCCAGCAGCTTGGATAATTACGAGCAGTACTTC.

This clone was detected only once. The chain has TRBV6-5 and TRBJ2-3, with no clear D. Deletions cut 5 bases from V and 0 bases from J, with 9 bases between. The CDR3 consists of 14 residues. Per the germline V gene, CDR1 is MNHEY and CDR2 is SVGAGI. In DNA, the CDR3 is TGTGCCAGCAGTCTCTATCTTAGCACAGATACGCAGTATTTT. Encoded protein: CASSLYLSTDTQYF.

This chain uses TRBV7-3 with TRBJ1-2; D is undetermined. Germline V gives CDR1 SGHTA, CDR2 FQGTGA. The V gene lost 5 bases and the J gene lost 7 bases, with 11 bases spanning the gap. This CDR3 region has 12 residues. In DNA form, the CDR3 reads TGTGCCAGCAGCCGTGAGGGATTTGGCTACACCTTC. It translates to CASSREGFGYTF.

This clone was detected once. The gene calls are TRBV6-5 and TRBJ2-5; 9 bases fit TRBD1. This CDR3 comprises 13 residues. V was pared by 11 bases and J by 6 bases, with 10 bases of the junction left unmatched. Per germline, CDR1 MNHEY and CDR2 SVGAGI. The CDR3 region has the DNA TGTGCCGGAGAAGACAGGGGGTGGAAGACCCAGTACTTC. It is translated as CAGEDRGWKTQYF.

For this clone: A junction boundary mismatches the germline segment, possibly from a read error. The chain carries TRBV7-7 and TRBJ1-4; no clear D gene. CDR3 size: 15 residues. Germline V lookup: CDR1 SSHAT, CDR2 FNYEAQ (reference sequence). In DNA form, the CDR3 reads TGTGCTAGCAGCCAGACGGGTGGTACTAATGAAAAACTGTTTTTT. Translating it yields CASSQTGGTNEKLFF.

The rearrangement uses TRBV6-1 and TRBJ1-5; 7 nucleotides line up with TRBD1. The CDR3 runs 12 residues. V was pared by 1 base and J by 9 bases, with 0 bases of the junction left unmatched. Germline V CDR1 and CDR2: MNHNS, SASEGT. Written as DNA, the CDR3 is TGTGCCAGCAGTGAAGGGACAGGGCCCCAGCATTTT. This gives the protein CASSEGTGPQHF.

The chain employs TRBV7-9 and TRBJ1-2, with D perhaps TRBD1 (6 bases). The V end lost 5 bases, the J end lost 8 bases, and 18 bases lay between the germline ends. This CDR3 has 14 amino acids. Germline CDR1 is SEHNR and CDR2 is FQNEAQ (reference sequence). CDR3: CASSLNRAPQGYTF. As DNA, the CDR3 is TGTGCCAGCAGCCTGAACAGGGCCCCTCAGGGCTACACCTTC. The whole variable domain, filled in from reference TRBV7-9 and TRBJ1-2, reads DTGVSQNPRHKITKRGQNVTFRCDPISEHNRLYWYRQTLGQGPEFLTYFQNEAQLEKSRLLSDRFSAERPKGSFSTLEIQRTEQGDSAMYLCASSLNRAPQGYTFGSGTRLTVV.

The rearrangement uses TRBV7-9 and TRBJ1-4; D uncertain. From germline, CDR1 is SEHNR and CDR2 FQNEAQ (reference sequence). The length of the CDR3 is 16 residues. V was shortened by 5 bases and J by 2 bases, with 15 bases between the two germline ends. The CDR3 sequence is CASSPQSLSTNEKLFF. Here the CDR3 DNA reads TGTGCCAGCAGCCCACAGTCTCTCTCCACTAATGAAAAACTGTTTTTT.

The chain has TRBV9 and TRBJ2-1; D is uncertain. There are 16 residues in the CDR3. V was trimmed by 0 bases and J by 0 bases, leaving 10 bases between them. Germline V CDR1 and CDR2: SGDLS, YYNGEE. CDR3 residues: CASSVGFSSSYNEQFF. The CDR3 DNA reads as TGTGCCAGCAGCGTAGGGTTTTCGAGCTCCTACAATGAGCAGTTCTTC.

This clone has a single count. The chain employs TRBV27 and TRBJ1-2; D might be TRBD1 (5 bases). The CDR3 runs to 14 residues. Germline assignment: CDR1 MNHEY and CDR2 SMNVEV (reference sequence). V was clipped by 5 bases and J by 8 bases, with 18 bases between them. The CDR3 here is CASSDPGTGRGYTF. The CDR3 coding sequence is TGTGCCAGCAGTGATCCCGGGACCGGGAGGGGCTACACCTTC.

This chain links TRBV7-2 with TRBJ1-1; D possibly corresponds to TRBD1 (6 bases). Germline lookup yields CDR1 SGHTA and CDR2 FQGNSA. This CDR3 contains 13 residues. V shed 5 bases and J shed 5 bases, with 12 bases lying between them. The CDR3 nucleotides are TGTGCCAGCAGCGGACAGCCGGGGACTGAAGCTTTCTTT. This encodes CASSGQPGTEAFF.

The chain carries TRBV6-4 and TRBJ2-6; 8 bases are a match to TRBD1. The germline V gene encodes CDR1 MRHNA and CDR2 SNTAGT. The CDR3 is made up of 18 amino acids. Trimming at V came to 4 bases and at J to 0 bases, leaving 8 bases not matched to a gene. The CDR3 reads CASSVEGTGGSGANVLTF. The CDR3 bases are TGTGCCAGCAGTGTCGAGGGAACAGGGGGCTCTGGGGCCAACGTCCTGACTTTC.

The chain joins TRBV19 to TRBJ1-5; D is possibly TRBD1 (5 bases). The ends were cut back, 7 bases at V and 2 bases at J, with 18 bases in the middle. CDR1 is LNHDA and CDR2 is SQIVND in the germline V gene (reference sequence). The CDR3 runs to 16 residues. The CDR3 DNA sequence: TGTGCCAGTAATACCCGCAGGGCGGATGGCAATCAGCCCCAGCATTTT. It translates to CASNTRRADGNQPQHF.

The rearrangement links TRBV19 to TRBJ2-5; 7 nucleotides align to TRBD1. Per the germline V gene, CDR1 is LNHDA and CDR2 is SQIVND (reference sequence). After removal of 5 bases from V and 1 base from J, the junction contained 7 bases not matched to a gene. The CDR3 totals 15 residues. For the CDR3, the DNA is TGTGCCAGTAGTTCCCCCGGGACAGCCCAAGAGACCCAGTACTTC. Translated: CASSSPGTAQETQYF.

V and J are TRBV10-1 and TRBJ2-7, with D possibly TRBD1 on 7 matching bases. This CDR3 is built from 13 residues. CDR1 is WNHNN and CDR2 is SYGVQD in the germline V gene (reference sequence). V was cut by 6 bases and J by 9 bases, with 18 bases left in between. The CDR3 DNA reads TGCGCCAGCAGAATACAGGGGTCCGGGGGGCAGTACTTC. This encodes CASRIQGSGGQYF.

The genes are TRBV4-2 and TRBJ2-2, with 8 bases fitting TRBD1. Germline assignment: CDR1 LGHNA and CDR2 YNFKEQ. The CDR3 is made up of 15 amino acids. V gave up 4 bases and J gave up 5 bases; unmatched junction bases: 6. The chain's CDR3 is CASSPLRDRTGELFF. The DNA of the CDR3 is TGTGCCAGCAGCCCCCTCCGGGACAGGACCGGGGAGCTGTTTTTT.

The rearrangement joins TRBV5-4 to TRBJ2-3; possible D gene TRBD1, 5 bases. V shed 0 bases and J shed 4 bases, with 9 bases lying between them. Germline CDR1 is SGHNT and CDR2 is YYREEE (reference sequence). The CDR3 covers 14 residues. CDR3 loop: CASSLAGPADTQYF. The CDR3 DNA reads as TGTGCCAGCAGCTTGGCAGGGCCGGCAGATACGCAGTATTTT. The complete variable domain, with remaining parts taken from reference TRBV5-4 and TRBJ2-3, reads ETGVTQSPTHLIKTRGQQVTLRCSSQSGHNTVSWYQQALGQGPQFIFQYYREEENGRGNFPPRFSGLQFPNYSSELNVNALELDDSALYLCASSLAGPADTQYFGPGTRLTVL.

The rearrangement links TRBV5-4 to TRBJ1-1; 8 bases match TRBD1. Germline assignment: CDR1 SGHNT and CDR2 YYREEE (reference sequence). V was pared by 3 bases and J by 1 base, with 5 bases of the junction left unmatched. The CDR3 spans 15 residues. The DNA for the CDR3 is TGTGCCAGCAGCTCTCCCGACAGGGGGAACACTGAAGCTTTCTTT. Translated, it gives CASSSPDRGNTEAFF. Drawing the rest from reference TRBV5-4 and TRBJ1-1, the complete variable domain is ETGVTQSPTHLIKTRGQQVTLRCSSQSGHNTVSWYQQALGQGPQFIFQYYREEENGRGNFPPRFSGLQFPNYSSELNVNALELDDSALYLCASSSPDRGNTEAFFGQGTRLTVV.

The chain joins TRBV27 to TRBJ1-1; perhaps TRBD1 as D (6 bases). Germline V gene lookup returns CDR1 MNHEY and CDR2 SMNVEV (reference sequence). The V end lost 5 bases, the J end lost 5 bases, and 15 bases lay between the germline ends. The CDR3 runs to 14 residues. Here the CDR3 reads CASSPDRMGTEAFF. CDR3 bases: TGTGCCAGCAGTCCCGACAGGATGGGAACTGAAGCTTTCTTT.